What follows is one T cell receptor beta chain and its context. The record originates from a study of technical replicates of blood from a few donors. Some clones are missing from TCRdb's copy, which holds only in-frame ones; the method was immunoSEQ multiplex PCR. This sample has 82,000 or so clones; over 90% occur once, and the top ten carry around 0.35%. Germline V CDR1 and CDR2: SQVTM, ANQGSEA. The CDR3 runs 15 residues. V was cut by 6 bases and J by 0 bases, with 15 bases left in between. V usage is TRBV29-1 and J usage is TRBJ2-1, with TRBD1 as a possible D gene (6 bases). The sequence was collected from a human donor in good health. The source material was T cells isolated from PBMCs. The CDR3 region is CSVDGQSLSYNEQFF. As DNA, the CDR3 is TGCAGCGTCGATGGACAGAGCCTCTCCTACAATGAGCAGTTCTTC.